The present T cell receptor (beta chain) was sequenced within a study of blood T cell repertoires in COVID-19. Study processing details: It was from reference gene primer amplification that nucleated cell counts were estimated. The data were produced by immunoSEQ multiplex PCR, yet TCRdb's version contains in-frame clones alone and is incomplete. V and J calls and clone size are as listed in that table; D and trimming were resolved from the DNA. The sample has around 220,000 clones, under 85% seen once. The specimen was peripheral blood. The receptor was isolated from a woman between 35 and 50 years old with active or convalescent COVID-19.

CDR3 nucleotide sequence: TGTGCCAGCAGAAGGACAGGGATTTCCTACGAGCAGTACTTC. Protein: CASRRTGISYEQYF. The V call is TRBV28, the J call TRBJ2-7, with 8 bases that match TRBD1. The V gene's germline CDR1 is MDHEN and CDR2 SYDVKM. The CDR3 loop spans 14 amino acids. V shed 6 bases and J 1 base; nucleotides not matched to a gene: 5.